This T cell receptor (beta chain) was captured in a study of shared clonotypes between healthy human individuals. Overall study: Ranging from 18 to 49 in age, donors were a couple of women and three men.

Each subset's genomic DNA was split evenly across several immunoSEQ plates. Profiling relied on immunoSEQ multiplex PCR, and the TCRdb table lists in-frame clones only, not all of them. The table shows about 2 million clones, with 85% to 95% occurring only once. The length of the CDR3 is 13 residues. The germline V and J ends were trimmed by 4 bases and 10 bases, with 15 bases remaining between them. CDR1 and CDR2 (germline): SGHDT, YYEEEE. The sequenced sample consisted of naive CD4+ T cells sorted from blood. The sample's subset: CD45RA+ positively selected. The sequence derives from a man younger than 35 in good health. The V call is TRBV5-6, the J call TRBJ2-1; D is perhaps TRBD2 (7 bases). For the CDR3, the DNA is TGTGCCAGCAGCGCTGTGGGGGGGCCCGAGCAGTTCTTC. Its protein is CASSAVGGPEQFF. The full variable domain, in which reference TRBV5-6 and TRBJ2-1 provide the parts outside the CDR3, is DAGVTQSPTHLIKTRGQQVTLRCSPKSGHDTVSWYQQALGQGPQFIFQYYEEEERQRGNFPDRFSGHQFPNYSSELNVNALLLGDSALYLCASSAVGGPEQFFGPGTRLTVL.